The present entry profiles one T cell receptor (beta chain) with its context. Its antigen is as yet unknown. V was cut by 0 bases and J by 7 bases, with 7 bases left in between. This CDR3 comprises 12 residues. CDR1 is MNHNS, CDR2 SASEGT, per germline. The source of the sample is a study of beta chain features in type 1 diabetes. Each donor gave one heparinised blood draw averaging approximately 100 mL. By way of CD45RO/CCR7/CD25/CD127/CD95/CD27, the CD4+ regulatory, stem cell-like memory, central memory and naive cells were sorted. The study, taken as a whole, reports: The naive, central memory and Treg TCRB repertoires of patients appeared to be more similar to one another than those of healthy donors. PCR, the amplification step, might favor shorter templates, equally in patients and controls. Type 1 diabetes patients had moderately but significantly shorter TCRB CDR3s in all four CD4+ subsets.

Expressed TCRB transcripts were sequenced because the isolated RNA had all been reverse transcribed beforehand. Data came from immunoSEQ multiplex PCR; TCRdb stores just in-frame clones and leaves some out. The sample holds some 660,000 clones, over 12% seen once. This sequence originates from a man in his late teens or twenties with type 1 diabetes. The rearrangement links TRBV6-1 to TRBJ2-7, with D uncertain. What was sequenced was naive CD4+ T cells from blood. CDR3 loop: CASSEALHEQYF. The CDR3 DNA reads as TGTGCCAGCAGTGAAGCGCTTCATGAGCAGTACTTC.